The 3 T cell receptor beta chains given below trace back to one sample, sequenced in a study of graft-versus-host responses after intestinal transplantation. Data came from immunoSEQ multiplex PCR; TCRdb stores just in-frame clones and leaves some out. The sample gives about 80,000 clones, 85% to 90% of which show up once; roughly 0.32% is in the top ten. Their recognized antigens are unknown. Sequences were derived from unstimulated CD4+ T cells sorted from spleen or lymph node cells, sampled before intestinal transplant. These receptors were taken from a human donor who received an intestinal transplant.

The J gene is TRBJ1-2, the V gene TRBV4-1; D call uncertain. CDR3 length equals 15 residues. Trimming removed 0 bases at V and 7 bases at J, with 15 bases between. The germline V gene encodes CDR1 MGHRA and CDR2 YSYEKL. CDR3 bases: TGCGCCAGCAGCCAAGACCTTAGCGCGAGGTCTGGCTACACCTTC. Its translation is CASSQDLSARSGYTF.

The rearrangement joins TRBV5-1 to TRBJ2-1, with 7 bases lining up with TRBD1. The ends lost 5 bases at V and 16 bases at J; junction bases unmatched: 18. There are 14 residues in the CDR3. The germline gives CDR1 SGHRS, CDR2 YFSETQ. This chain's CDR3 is CASRPTLGRTGGFF. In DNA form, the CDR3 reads TGCGCCAGCAGACCTACCCTTGGTAGGACAGGTGGCTTCTTC. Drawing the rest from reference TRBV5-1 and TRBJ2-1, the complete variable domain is KAGVTQTPRYLIKTRGQQVTLSCSPISGHRSVSWYQQTPGQGLQFLFEYFSETQRNKGNFPGRFSGRQFSNSRSEMNVSTLELGDSALYLCASRPTLGRTGGFFGPGTRLTVL.

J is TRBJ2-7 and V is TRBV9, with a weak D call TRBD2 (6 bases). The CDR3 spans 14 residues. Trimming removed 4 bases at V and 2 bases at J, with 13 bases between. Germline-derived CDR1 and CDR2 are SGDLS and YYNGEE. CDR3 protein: CASSQSAGPYEQYF. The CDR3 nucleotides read TGTGCCAGCAGCCAATCAGCGGGCCCCTACGAGCAGTACTTC.